One T cell receptor beta chain is described in this entry. Antigen unknown. The entry originates in a study of monozygotic twins with inflammatory bowel disease. TCR libraries each used approximately 3,500 ng of total RNA. Amplification of TCRalpha and TCRbeta cDNA involved two nested PCRs that ran for around 16 and 10 cycles. TCRdb re-called the 5' RACE reads and gives one entry per CDR3 protein, without DNA. The sample is made up of approximately 380,000 distinct CDR3 sequences, and the top ten hold 2.5% to 3% of it. General study points: Among twins, concordant and discordant pairs did not differ in repertoire similarity, possibly from limited power.

This TCR was recovered from a human donor with ulcerative colitis or Crohn's disease, or a healthy co-twin of an affected twin (not recorded which). Sequencing used blood.

The CDR3 loop reads CASSFRLAGLADTQYF. The chain has TRBV12-3 or TRBV12-4 and TRBJ2-3; TCRdb names TRBD1, which stays unverified in the absence of DNA. The CDR3 loop spans 16 amino acids.